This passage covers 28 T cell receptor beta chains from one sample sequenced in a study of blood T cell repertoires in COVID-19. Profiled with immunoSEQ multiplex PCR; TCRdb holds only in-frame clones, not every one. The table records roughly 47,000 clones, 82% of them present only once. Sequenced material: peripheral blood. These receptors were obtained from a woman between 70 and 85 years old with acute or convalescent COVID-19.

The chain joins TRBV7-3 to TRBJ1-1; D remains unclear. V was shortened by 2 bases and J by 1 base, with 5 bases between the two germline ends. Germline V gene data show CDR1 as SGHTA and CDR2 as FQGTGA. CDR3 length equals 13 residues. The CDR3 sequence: CASSLGRNTEAFF. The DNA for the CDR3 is TGTGCCAGCAGCTTAGGTAGGAACACTGAAGCTTTCTTT.

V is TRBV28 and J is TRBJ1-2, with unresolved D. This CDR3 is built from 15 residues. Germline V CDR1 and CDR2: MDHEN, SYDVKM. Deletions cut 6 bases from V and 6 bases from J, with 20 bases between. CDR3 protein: CASSLPGGPMNGYTF. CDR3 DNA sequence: TGTGCCAGCAGCCTCCCCGGCGGCCCCATGAATGGCTACACCTTC.

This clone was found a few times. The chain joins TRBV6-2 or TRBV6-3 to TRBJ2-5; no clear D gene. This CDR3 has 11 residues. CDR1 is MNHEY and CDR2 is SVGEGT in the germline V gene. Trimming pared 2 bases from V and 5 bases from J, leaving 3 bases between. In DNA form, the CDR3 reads TGTGCCAGCAGTTACGGCGAGACCCAGTACTTC. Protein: CASSYGETQYF.

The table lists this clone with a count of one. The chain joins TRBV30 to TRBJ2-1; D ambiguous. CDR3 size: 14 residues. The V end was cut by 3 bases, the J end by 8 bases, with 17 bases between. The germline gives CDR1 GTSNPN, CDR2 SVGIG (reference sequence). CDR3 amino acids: CAWSVRPRVYEQFF. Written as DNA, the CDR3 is TGTGCCTGGAGCGTCAGGCCTCGAGTGTATGAGCAGTTCTTC. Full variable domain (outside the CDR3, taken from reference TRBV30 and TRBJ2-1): SQTIHQWPATLVQPVGSPLSLECTVEGTSNPNLYWYRQAAGRGLQLLFYSVGIGQISSEVPQNLSASRPQDRQFILSSKKLLLSDSGFYLCAWSVRPRVYEQFFGPGTRLTVL.

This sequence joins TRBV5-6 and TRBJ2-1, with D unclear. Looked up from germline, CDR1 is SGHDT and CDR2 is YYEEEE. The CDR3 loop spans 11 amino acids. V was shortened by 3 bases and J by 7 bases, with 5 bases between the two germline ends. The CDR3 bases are TGTGCCAGCAGCTACCGGAATGAGCAGTTCTTC. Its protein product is CASSYRNEQFF.

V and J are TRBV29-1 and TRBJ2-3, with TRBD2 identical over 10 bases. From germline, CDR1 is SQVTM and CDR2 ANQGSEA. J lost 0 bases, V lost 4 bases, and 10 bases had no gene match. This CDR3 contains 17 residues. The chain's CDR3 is CSVGSNSGGTSTDTQYF. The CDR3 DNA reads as TGCAGCGTTGGTTCAAATAGCGGGGGGACTAGCACAGATACGCAGTATTTT.

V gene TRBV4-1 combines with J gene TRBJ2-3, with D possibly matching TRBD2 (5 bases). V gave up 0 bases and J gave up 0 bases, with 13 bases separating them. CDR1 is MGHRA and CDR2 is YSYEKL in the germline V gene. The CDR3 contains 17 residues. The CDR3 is CASSQEGRAYSTDTQYF. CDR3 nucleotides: TGCGCCAGCAGCCAAGAAGGGCGGGCTTATAGCACAGATACGCAGTATTTT.

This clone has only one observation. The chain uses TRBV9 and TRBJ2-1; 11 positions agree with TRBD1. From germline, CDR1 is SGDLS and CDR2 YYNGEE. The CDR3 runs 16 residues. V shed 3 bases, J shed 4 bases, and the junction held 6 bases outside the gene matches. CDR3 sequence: CASSATGTGGYNEQFF. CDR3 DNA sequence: TGTGCCAGCAGCGCCACCGGGACAGGGGGATACAATGAGCAGTTCTTC.

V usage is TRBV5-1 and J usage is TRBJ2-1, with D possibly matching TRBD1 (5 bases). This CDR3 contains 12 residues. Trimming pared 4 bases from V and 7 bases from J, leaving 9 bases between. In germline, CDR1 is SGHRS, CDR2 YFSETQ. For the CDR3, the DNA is TGCGCCAGCAGCGTCTCAGGGAATGAGCAGTTCTTC. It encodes CASSVSGNEQFF.

The CDR3 DNA reads TGTGCCAGCAGCTTTACTAGCGGTGACATTACGGAGCAGTACTTC. Translated: CASSFTSGDITEQYF. The chain carries TRBV7-2 and TRBJ2-7; TRBD2 matches 8 bases. Germline V gene sequence: CDR1 SGHTA, CDR2 FQGNSA. The CDR3 extends over 15 amino acids. The trim removed 3 bases at V and 7 bases at J, leaving 11 bases unmatched.

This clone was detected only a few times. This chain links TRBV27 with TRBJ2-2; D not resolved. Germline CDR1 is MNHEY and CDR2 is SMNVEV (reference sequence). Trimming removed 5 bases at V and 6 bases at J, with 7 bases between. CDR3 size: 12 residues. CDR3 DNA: TGTGCCAGCAGTCGTATCTCCGGGGAGCTGTTTTTT. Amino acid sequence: CASSRISGELFF.

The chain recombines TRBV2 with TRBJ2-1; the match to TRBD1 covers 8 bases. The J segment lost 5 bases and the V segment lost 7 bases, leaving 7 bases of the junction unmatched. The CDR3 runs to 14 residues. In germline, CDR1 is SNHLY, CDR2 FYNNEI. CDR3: CASTEDRVNNEQFF. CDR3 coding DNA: TGTGCCAGCACCGAGGACAGGGTGAACAATGAGCAGTTCTTC.

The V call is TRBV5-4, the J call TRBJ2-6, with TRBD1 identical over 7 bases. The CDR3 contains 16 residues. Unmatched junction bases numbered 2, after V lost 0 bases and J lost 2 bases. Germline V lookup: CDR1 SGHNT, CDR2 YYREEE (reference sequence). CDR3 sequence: CASSLDRGPGANVLTF. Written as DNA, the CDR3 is TGTGCCAGCAGCTTGGACAGGGGTCCTGGGGCCAACGTCCTGACTTTC.

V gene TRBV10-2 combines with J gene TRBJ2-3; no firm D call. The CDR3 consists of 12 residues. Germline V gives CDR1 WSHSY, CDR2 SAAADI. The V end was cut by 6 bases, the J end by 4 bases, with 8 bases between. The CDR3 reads CASSPSADTQYF. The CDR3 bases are TGCGCCAGCAGCCCTTCGGCAGATACGCAGTATTTT.

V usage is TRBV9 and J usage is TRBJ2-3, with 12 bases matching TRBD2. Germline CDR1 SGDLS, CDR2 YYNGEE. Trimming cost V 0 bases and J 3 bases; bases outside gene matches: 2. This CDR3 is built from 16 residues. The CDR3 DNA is TGTGCCAGCAGCGTAGGACTAGCGGGAGCAACAGATACGCAGTATTTT. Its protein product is CASSVGLAGATDTQYF.

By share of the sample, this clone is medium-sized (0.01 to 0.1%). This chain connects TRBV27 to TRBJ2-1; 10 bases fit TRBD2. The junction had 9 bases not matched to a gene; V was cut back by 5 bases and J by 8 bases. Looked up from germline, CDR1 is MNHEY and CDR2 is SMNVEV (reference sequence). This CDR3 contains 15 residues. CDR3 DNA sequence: TGTGCCAGCAGTATTACTAGCGGGATAGTCGATGAGCAGTTCTTC. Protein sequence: CASSITSGIVDEQFF.

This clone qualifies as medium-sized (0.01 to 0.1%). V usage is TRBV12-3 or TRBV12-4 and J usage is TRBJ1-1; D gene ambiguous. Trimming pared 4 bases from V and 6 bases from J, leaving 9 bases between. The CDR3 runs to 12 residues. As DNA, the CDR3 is TGTGCCAGCAGTTATTATCCGGCTGAAGCTTTCTTT. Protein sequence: CASSYYPAEAFF.

CDR3 residues: CASSEFSGRAETQYF. The CDR3 coding sequence is TGCGCCAGCAGTGAGTTCTCCGGGAGGGCTGAGACCCAGTACTTC. The gene calls are TRBV10-1 and TRBJ2-5, with 8 bases aligning to TRBD2. J was trimmed by 5 bases and V by 1 base; bases with no gene match: 6. The CDR3 has 15 residues. CDR1 WNHNN and CDR2 SYGVQD come from the germline V gene (reference sequence).

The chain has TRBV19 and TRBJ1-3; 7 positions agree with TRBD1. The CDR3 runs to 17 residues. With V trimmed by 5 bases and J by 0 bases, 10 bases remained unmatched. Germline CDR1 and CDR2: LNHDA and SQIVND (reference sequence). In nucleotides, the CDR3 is TGTGCCAGTAGTTTAACCGGGACAGCGGACTCTGGAAACACCATATATTTT. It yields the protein CASSLTGTADSGNTIYF.

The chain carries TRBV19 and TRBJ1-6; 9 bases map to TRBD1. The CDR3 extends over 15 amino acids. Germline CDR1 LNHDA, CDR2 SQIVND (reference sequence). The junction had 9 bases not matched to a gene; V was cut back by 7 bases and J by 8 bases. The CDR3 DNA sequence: TGTGCCAGTAATACACCGGGACAGGGCCATTCACCCCTCCACTTT. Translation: CASNTPGQGHSPLHF.

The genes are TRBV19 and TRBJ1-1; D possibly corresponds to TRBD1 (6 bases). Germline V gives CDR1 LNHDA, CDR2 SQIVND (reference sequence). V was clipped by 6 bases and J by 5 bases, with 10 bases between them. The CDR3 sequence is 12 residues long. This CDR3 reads CASSRGFTEAFF. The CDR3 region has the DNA TGTGCCAGTAGCAGGGGATTTACTGAAGCTTTCTTT.

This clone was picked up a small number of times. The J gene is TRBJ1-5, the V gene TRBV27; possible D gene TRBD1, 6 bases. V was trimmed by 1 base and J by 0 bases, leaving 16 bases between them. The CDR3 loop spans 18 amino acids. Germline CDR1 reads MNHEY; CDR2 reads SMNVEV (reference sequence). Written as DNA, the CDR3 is TGTGCCAGCAGTTTATGGAGCGTGGGGGCCTATAGCAATCAGCCCCAGCATTTT. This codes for CASSLWSVGAYSNQPQHF.

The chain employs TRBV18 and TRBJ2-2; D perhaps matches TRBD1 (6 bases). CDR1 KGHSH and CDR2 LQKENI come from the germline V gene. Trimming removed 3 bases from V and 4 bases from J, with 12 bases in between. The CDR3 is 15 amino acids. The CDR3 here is CASSPGRGSTGELFF. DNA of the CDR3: TGTGCCAGCTCACCCGGCAGGGGAAGCACCGGGGAGCTGTTTTTT. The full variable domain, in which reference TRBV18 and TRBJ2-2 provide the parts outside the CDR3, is NAGVMQNPRHLVRRRGQEARLRCSPMKGHSHVYWYRQLPEEGLKFMVYLQKENIIDESGMPKERFSAEFPKEGPSILRIQQVVRGDSAAYFCASSPGRGSTGELFFGEGSRLTVL.

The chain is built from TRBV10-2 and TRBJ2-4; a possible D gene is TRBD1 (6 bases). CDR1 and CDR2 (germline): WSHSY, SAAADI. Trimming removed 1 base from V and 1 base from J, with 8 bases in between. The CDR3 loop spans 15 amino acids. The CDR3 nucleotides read TGCGCCAGCAGTGAGTGGCAGGGGGCCAAAAACATTCAGTACTTC. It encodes CASSEWQGAKNIQYF.

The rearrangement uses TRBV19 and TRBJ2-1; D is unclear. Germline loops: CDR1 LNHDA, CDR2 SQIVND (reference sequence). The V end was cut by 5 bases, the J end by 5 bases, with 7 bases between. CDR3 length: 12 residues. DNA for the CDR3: TGTGCCAGTAGTTTGCGCGACAATGAGCAGTTCTTC. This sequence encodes CASSLRDNEQFF. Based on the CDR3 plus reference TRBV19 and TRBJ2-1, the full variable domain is DGGITQSPKYLFRKEGQNVTLSCEQNLNHDAMYWYRQDPGQGLRLIYYSQIVNDFQKGDIAEGYSVSREKKESFPLTVTSAQKNPTAFYLCASSLRDNEQFFGPGTRLTVL.

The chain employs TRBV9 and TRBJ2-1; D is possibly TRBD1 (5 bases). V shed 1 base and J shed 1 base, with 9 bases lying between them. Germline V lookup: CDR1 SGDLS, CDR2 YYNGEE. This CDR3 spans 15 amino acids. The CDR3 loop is CASSVQGRSYNEQFF. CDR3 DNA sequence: TGTGCCAGCAGCGTACAGGGCCGGTCCTACAATGAGCAGTTCTTC.

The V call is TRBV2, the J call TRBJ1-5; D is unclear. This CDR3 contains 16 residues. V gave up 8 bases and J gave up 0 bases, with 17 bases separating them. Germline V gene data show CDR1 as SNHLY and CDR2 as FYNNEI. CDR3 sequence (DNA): TGTGCCAGCTCCTACCTACAGTCATATAGCAATCAGCCCCAGCATTTT. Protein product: CASSYLQSYSNQPQHF.

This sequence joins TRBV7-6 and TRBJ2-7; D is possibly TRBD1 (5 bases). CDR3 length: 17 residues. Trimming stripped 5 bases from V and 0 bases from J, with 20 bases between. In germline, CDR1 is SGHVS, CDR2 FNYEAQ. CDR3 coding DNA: TGTGCCAGCAGCCAGATGAACCAGGGCATATACTCCTACGAGCAGTACTTC. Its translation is CASSQMNQGIYSYEQYF.